A selection of T cell receptor beta chains follows, all from one sample in a study of PD-1 blockade in classical Hodgkin lymphoma. Produced via immunoSEQ multiplex PCR; TCRdb's table is partial and in-frame only. The data hold over 60,000 clones, with around nine tenths observed a single time. The starting material was peripheral blood mononuclear cells (PBMCs), obtained before the fourth cycle of nivolumab. The receptors originated from a human donor with classical Hodgkin lymphoma. The conserved cysteine and the conserved F or W are not part of the CDR3 here.

J	V	CDR3
TRBJ1-6	TRBV19	ASRLGGAGHSPLH
TRBJ2-1	TRBV5-1	ASSSPGSYNEQF
TRBJ2-7	TRBV11-1	ASSPLDPLAGTGYEQY
TRBJ2-7	TRBV4-1	ASRLGLADSYEQY
TRBJ2-7	TRBV18	ASSSFGYEQY
TRBJ1-5	TRBV4-1	ASSQEDSSNQPQH
TRBJ2-5	TRBV5-4	ASSLSLLAGGPLETQY
TRBJ2-5	TRBV18	ASSPIPPTSGGAWLQETQY
TRBJ2-5	TRBV10-3	AISEEPIASSQETQY
TRBJ1-1	TRBV12-2	ASRLARRQEAF
TRBJ1-4	TRBV5-1	ASRSGTGDEKLF